This T cell receptor (beta chain) was captured by sequencing in a study of blood T cell repertoires in COVID-19. Across the study: Acute-phase and convalescent COVID-19 samples originated in the United States, Italy and Spain.

Authors' data handling: Amplification with reference gene primers provided the estimates of nucleated cell counts. Libraries were prepared by immunoSEQ multiplex PCR; TCRdb keeps only in-frame clonotypes and omits some of them. The V and J calls and clone size are taken from that table; D and trimming were inferred from the DNA. This repertoire shows about 160,000 clones, about 90% found once; its top ten account for approximately 4.9%. While infection was still active, Seattle patients were enrolled and then followed longitudinally. The germline CDR1 and CDR2 sequences are SGHTA and FQGNSA. CDR3 length: 15 residues. The ends lost 3 bases at V and 8 bases at J; junction bases unmatched: 9.

The sequencing sample was made of peripheral blood. The TCR comes from a man aged 25-45 years with COVID-19, enrolled during active disease. V is TRBV7-2 and J is TRBJ1-2; TRBD1 aligns across 10 bases. CDR3 bases: TGTGCCAGCAGCTTTGGGACAGGGGAAGTAGGCGGCTACACCTTC. The encoded protein is CASSFGTGEVGGYTF.